This T cell receptor beta chain comes out of a study of beta chain features in type 1 diabetes. V gave up 7 bases and J gave up 7 bases, with 18 bases separating them. The CDR3 has 14 residues. CDR1 MNHEY and CDR2 SMNVEV come from the germline V gene (reference sequence). This clone appeared a few times. The antigen is not known. cDNA synthesis used the whole RNA isolate, giving expressed TCRB sequences. Method: immunoSEQ multiplex PCR; TCRdb's copy keeps in-frame clones and lacks some. Of roughly 700,000 clones listed, 13% are singletons. Study-wide findings and caveats: Among all four CD4+ subsets, Type 1 diabetes patients had TCRB CDR3s that were moderately but significantly shorter.

The chain carries TRBV27 and TRBJ2-3; D may be TRBD1 or TRBD2 (6 bases each). Specimen: naive CD4+ T cells from blood. The receptor was derived from a man aged 18 to 30 with type 1 diabetes. The CDR3 sequence: CASTFRGEGNTQYF. CDR3 DNA: TGTGCCAGCACTTTTAGGGGGGAAGGAAATACGCAGTATTTT.